Shown below are 27 T cell receptor beta chains from a single sample sequenced in a study of blood T cells in healthy people across ages. Primers used in a second PCR of about 6 to 11 cycles were a sample-barcoded 5' primer and a J-beta primer mix. TCRdb passed the 5' RACE reads through MiXCR, listing each CDR3 protein once. The data hold over 500,000 distinct CDR3 sequences, with around 52% observed a single time. Sequencing used blood. The source is a woman of 80 years or more in good health.

The gene calls are TRBV7-2 and TRBJ2-3, with a weak D call TRBD2 (6 bases). Trimming took off 8 bases at V and 2 bases at J, with 20 bases between the two ends. This CDR3 has 16 residues. Germline lookup yields CDR1 SGHTA and CDR2 FQGNSA. This CDR3 is CTSVLIFGGVTDTQYF. The CDR3 DNA reads as TGTACCAGCGTCCTAATCTTCGGCGGGGTCACAGATACGCAGTATTTT.

The CDR3, as DNA: TGTGCCAGCAGTTGCGGTCTAGCGGGAGACGGAAAGCAGTTCTTC. Protein sequence: CASSCGLAGDGKQFF. V is TRBV12-3 or TRBV12-4 and J is TRBJ2-1, with 10 bases aligning to TRBD2. The V segment lost 4 bases and the J segment 11 bases; nucleotides outside the gene matches: 11. CDR3 size: 15 residues.

The chain employs TRBV7-2 and TRBJ2-5, with no clear D. The germline CDR1 and CDR2 sequences are SGHTA and FQGNSA. V was clipped by 4 bases and J by 2 bases, with 8 bases between them. This CDR3 spans 13 amino acids. For the CDR3, the DNA is TGTGCCAGCAGCTCCTTACAACAAGAGACCCAGTACTTC. This translates into CASSSLQQETQYF.

V and J are TRBV24-1 and TRBJ2-1; TRBD2 matches at 13 bases. In germline, CDR1 is KGHDR, CDR2 SFDVKD. The J segment lost 4 bases and the V segment lost 3 bases, leaving 8 bases of the junction unmatched. This CDR3 contains 18 residues. CDR3 nucleotides: TGTGCCACCAGTGATCCGGGACTAGCGGGAAATTCATACAATGAGCAGTTCTTC. Translation: CATSDPGLAGNSYNEQFF.

This chain uses TRBV29-1 with TRBJ2-7; maybe TRBD2 (5 bases). This CDR3 has 11 amino acids. The germline gives CDR1 SQVTM, CDR2 ANQGSEA. V was shortened by 6 bases and J by 3 bases, with 9 bases between the two germline ends. CDR3 coding DNA: TGCAGCGTGCCTGGACTCTACGAGCAGTACTTC. Its protein product is CSVPGLYEQYF.

This clonotype was seen only a few times. The chain recombines TRBV12-3 or TRBV12-4 with TRBJ2-5, with TRBD1 matching over 9 bases. V lost 7 bases and J lost 5; bases outside the gene matches: 11. There are 15 residues in the CDR3. CDR3 region: CASTFSTGGGETQYF. In DNA, the CDR3 is TGTGCCAGCACTTTTTCCACAGGGGGCGGGGAGACCCAGTACTTC.

This clonotype has just a few counts. V is TRBV4-1 and J is TRBJ2-1; tentatively, D is TRBD1 (5 bases). With 1 base removed from V and 9 bases from J, the gap between germline ends came to 16 bases. This CDR3 is built from 15 residues. Germline V gene lookup returns CDR1 MGHRA and CDR2 YSYEKL. CDR3 region: CASSQVRQWGGEQFF. CDR3 bases: TGCGCCAGCAGCCAAGTAAGGCAGTGGGGCGGTGAGCAGTTCTTC.

In its sample, this clonotype was seen once. CDR3 in amino acids: CASRRNRYEQYF. The DNA of the CDR3 is TGTGCCAGCAGGAGAAACAGGTACGAGCAGTACTTC. The gene calls are TRBV6-2 or TRBV6-3 and TRBJ2-5; TRBD1 is a possible D gene (5 bases). The J call may be in error: the DNA end matches TRBJ2-7 better. The germline V gene encodes CDR1 MNHEY and CDR2 SVGEGT. The CDR3 is 12 amino acids.

The CDR3 loop reads CASTYEGVRGGITEAFF. Written as DNA, the CDR3 is TGTGCCAGCACCTATGAGGGGGTGCGGGGAGGAATCACTGAAGCTTTCTTT. The chain links TRBV12-3 or TRBV12-4 to TRBJ1-1, with D perhaps matching TRBD1 (6 bases). Deletions cut 7 bases from V and 4 bases from J, with 25 bases between. The CDR3 runs to 17 residues.

To note about this clonotype: One base away lies a much larger clone, so this may be a sequencing read error. V is TRBV28 and J is TRBJ2-4; D gene uncertain. The end of the DNA fits TRBJ2-7 better, so the J call may be wrong. The germline V gene encodes CDR1 MDHEN and CDR2 SYDVKM. This CDR3 region has 15 residues. The CDR3 DNA follows: TGTGCCAGCAGTTCCTCAACGTCCTGGCGGAACGAGCAGTACTTC. Residues: CASSSSTSWRNEQYF.

This clonotype was counted many times. The chain joins TRBV12-3 or TRBV12-4 to TRBJ2-5; D unresolved. This CDR3 comprises 14 residues. V was cut by 2 bases and J by 4 bases, with 11 bases left in between. The DNA of the CDR3 is TGTGCCAGCAGTTTAACGGGCAGGACAGAGACCCAGTACTTC. Its translation is CASSLTGRTETQYF.

A few counts support this clonotype. V gene TRBV11-2 combines with J gene TRBJ2-1; TRBD1 aligns across 9 bases. CDR1 and CDR2 (germline): SGHAT, FQNNGV. This CDR3 comprises 16 residues. V dropped 7 bases and J dropped 4; count of bases not matched to a gene: 11. This CDR3 reads CASNPLPGTGYNEQFF. CDR3 DNA: TGTGCCAGCAACCCATTGCCCGGGACAGGGTACAATGAGCAGTTCTTC.

This clonotype has a handful of counts. The V gene is TRBV7-9, the J gene TRBJ2-5; no clear D. This CDR3 spans 13 amino acids. Between the trimmed V and J ends, which lost 0 bases and 11 bases, there was a span of 13 bases. Germline CDR1 and CDR2: SEHNR and FQNEAQ (reference sequence). This CDR3 is CASSLASYNEQYF. The CDR3 bases are TGTGCCAGCAGCTTAGCTTCCTACAATGAGCAGTACTTC.

The J gene is TRBJ2-3, the V gene TRBV29-1; D unclear. CDR3 length: 15 residues. V lost 6 bases to trimming and J lost 6 bases, with 22 bases between them. The germline gives CDR1 SQVTM, CDR2 ANQGSEA. CDR3 coding DNA: TGCAGCGTCGATGGCAGACTGGCCCCTGGGGATACGCAGTATTTT. This codes for CSVDGRLAPGDTQYF.

This clonotype occurred once. This sequence joins TRBV7-9 and TRBJ2-1, with 9 nucleotides matching TRBD2. This CDR3 contains 16 residues. The V gene end was trimmed by 5 bases and the J gene end by 5 bases; junction bases not matched to a gene: 10. From germline, CDR1 is SEHNR and CDR2 FQNEAQ (reference sequence). This CDR3 reads CASSPTASGGNNEQFF. The CDR3 nucleotides are TGTGCCAGCAGCCCGACGGCGAGCGGGGGGAACAATGAGCAGTTCTTC. The full variable domain, rest sourced from reference TRBV7-9 and TRBJ2-1, is DTGVSQNPRHKITKRGQNVTFRCDPISEHNRLYWYRQTLGQGPEFLTYFQNEAQLEKSRLLSDRFSAERPKGSFSTLEIQRTEQGDSAMYLCASSPTASGGNNEQFFGPGTRLTVL.

As to this clonotype: Germline is not matched at one junction end, which may reflect a read error. The V call is TRBV5-1, the J call TRBJ1-6, with D uncertain. Germline CDR1 reads SGHRS; CDR2 reads YFSETQ. CDR3 length: 16 amino acids. CDR3 in amino acids: CACSLERGEYNSPLHF. DNA of the CDR3: TGCGCCTGCAGCTTGGAACGCGGAGAGTATAATTCACCCCTCCACTTT.

Regarding this clonotype: One base away lies a much larger clone, so this may be a sequencing read error. The rearrangement uses TRBV12-3 or TRBV12-4 and TRBJ2-1; TRBD2 matches at 7 bases. Near its end, the DNA agrees better with TRBJ2-7, so the J call may be wrong. The CDR3 totals 18 residues. CDR3 DNA sequence: TGTGCCAGCAGCCGTAGCATGGGGAGCGGGGCGTCCTACAATGAGCAGTACTTC. Translation gives CASSRSMGSGASYNEQYF.

As regards this clonotype: A clone one base away is much larger, so this may be a read error. The rearrangement links TRBV6-2 or TRBV6-3 to TRBJ1-5, with D possibly being TRBD1 (5 bases). V was shortened by 6 bases and J by 0 bases, with 15 bases between the two germline ends. CDR3 length equals 16 residues. Germline V CDR1 and CDR2: MNHEY, SVGEGT. Here the CDR3 DNA reads TGTGCCAGCAGGGCTCAGGGATGCGTTAGCAATCAGCCCCAGCATTTT. As protein: CASRAQGCVSNQPQHF.

This clonotype was seen at least ten times. A much larger clone lies a single base off, so this may be a read error. The chain recombines TRBV10-2 with TRBJ2-1; D is perhaps TRBD2 (5 bases). CDR3 size: 13 residues. In germline, CDR1 is WSHSY, CDR2 SAAADI. V lost 3 bases and J lost 14, with 17 bases in between. CDR3 nucleotide sequence: TGCGCCAGCAGTGATCTAGCCCTGAGTGCGGAGTTCTTC. It encodes CASSDLALSAEFF.

The V call is TRBV6-5, the J call TRBJ1-2, with 7 bases identical to TRBD1. V was pared by 5 bases and J by 5 bases, with 14 bases of the junction left unmatched. CDR3 length: 16 residues. The germline V gene encodes CDR1 MNHEY and CDR2 SVGAGI. Here the CDR3 DNA reads TGTGCCAGCAGTACTATCCGGACAGGAGGAGGGTATGGCTACACCTTC. This sequence encodes CASSTIRTGGGYGYTF.

V and J are TRBV28 and TRBJ2-4; D might be TRBD1 (5 bases). The CDR3 covers 14 residues. V was trimmed by 8 bases and J by 13 bases, leaving 24 bases between them. Germline V gene lookup returns CDR1 MDHEN and CDR2 SYDVKM. CDR3 sequence: CASGARLPYNEQYF. The CDR3 bases are TGTGCCAGCGGGGCCCGACTTCCCTACAATGAGCAGTACTTC.

On this clonotype: A much larger clonotype is one base distant, so this may be a read error. The rearrangement links TRBV6-1 to TRBJ2-1; tentative D call: TRBD2 (5 bases). The germline CDR1 and CDR2 sequences are MNHNS and SASEGT. Trimming stripped 3 bases from V and 2 bases from J, with 11 bases between. This CDR3 spans 15 amino acids. CDR3 sequence: CASSEVIAPYNEQFF. The CDR3 DNA reads as TGTGCCAGCAGTGAGGTTATAGCGCCCTACAATGAGCAGTTCTTC.

This clonotype was counted only a few times. The gene calls are TRBV28 and TRBJ2-5; TRBD1 matches at 7 bases. The J call could be wrong; TRBJ2-7 is a better fit for the DNA end. The CDR3 covers 17 residues. Looked up from germline, CDR1 is MDHEN and CDR2 is SYDVKM. DNA of the CDR3: TGTGCCAGCAGTTTATACTTTAGGGACAGCCAATTCTACGAGCAGTACTTC. It encodes CASSLYFRDSQFYEQYF.

In this sample, this clonotype turned up a few times. The chain carries TRBV12-3 or TRBV12-4 and TRBJ1-1, with 7 bases matching TRBD1. J lost 4 bases, V lost 6 bases, and 2 bases had no gene match. The CDR3 length is 12 residues. CDR3 DNA sequence: TGTGCCAGCAGGGGGACAGCCACTGAAGCTTTCTTT. This encodes CASRGTATEAFF.

This clonotype occurred many times. For the CDR3, the DNA is TGTGCCAGCAGCTCTCGGACAAGGGACTACGAGCAGTACTTC. It yields the protein CASSSRTRDYEQYF. The chain employs TRBV7-9 and TRBJ2-7, with a possible D match to TRBD1 (5 bases). Germline CDR1 SEHNR, CDR2 FQNEAQ (reference sequence). This CDR3 has 14 residues. The V gene lost 4 bases and the J gene lost 3 bases, with 13 bases spanning the gap.

This clonotype has just a few counts. This chain uses TRBV20-1 with TRBJ2-4; D is perhaps TRBD2 (5 bases). CDR1 and CDR2 (germline): DFQATT, SNEGSKA (reference sequence). Trimming shortened V by 0 bases and J by 0 bases, and 21 bases separated the two germline ends. The CDR3 extends over 19 amino acids. This CDR3 reads CSARDDLALAVPAKNIQYF. The CDR3 coding sequence is TGCAGTGCTAGAGATGACCTCGCGCTAGCCGTTCCAGCCAAAAACATTCAGTACTTC.

This sequence joins TRBV7-9 and TRBJ1-6; the match to TRBD1 covers 9 bases. The germline CDR1 and CDR2 sequences are SEHNR and FQNEAQ (reference sequence). CDR3 length: 15 residues. V was clipped by 5 bases and J by 9 bases; unmatched bases: 8. CDR3 sequence (DNA): TGTGCCAGCAGCACCTCCGGGACAGGGACTTCACCCCTCCACTTT. Amino acids: CASSTSGTGTSPLHF.